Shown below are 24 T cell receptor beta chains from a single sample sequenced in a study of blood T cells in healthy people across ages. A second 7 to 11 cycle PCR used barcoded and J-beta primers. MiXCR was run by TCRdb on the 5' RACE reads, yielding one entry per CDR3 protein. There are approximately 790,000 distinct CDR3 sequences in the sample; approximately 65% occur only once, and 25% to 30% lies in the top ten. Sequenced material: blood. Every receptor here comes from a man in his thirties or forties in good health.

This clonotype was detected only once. The CDR3 spells CASSQELGAGRDTDTQYF. The CDR3 bases are TGCGCCAGCAGCCAAGAACTCGGGGCCGGACGGGACACAGATACGCAGTATTTT. The gene calls are TRBV4-1 and TRBJ2-3; perhaps D is TRBD1 or TRBD2 (5 bases each). Trimming left V 0 bases short and J 2 bases short, with 18 bases between. Germline CDR1 and CDR2: MGHRA and YSYEKL. CDR3 length: 18 amino acids.

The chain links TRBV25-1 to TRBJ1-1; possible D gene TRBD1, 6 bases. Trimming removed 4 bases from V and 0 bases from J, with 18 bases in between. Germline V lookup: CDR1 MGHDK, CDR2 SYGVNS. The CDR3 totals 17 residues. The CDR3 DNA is TGTGCCAGCAGTGGGTACTACCTGACAGGATTGAACACTGAAGCTTTCTTT. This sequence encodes CASSGYYLTGLNTEAFF.

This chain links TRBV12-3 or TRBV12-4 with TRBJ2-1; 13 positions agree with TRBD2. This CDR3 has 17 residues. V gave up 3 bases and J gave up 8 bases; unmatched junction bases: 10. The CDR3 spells CASSFPPTSGGAYEQFF. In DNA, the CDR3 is TGTGCCAGCAGTTTTCCCCCTACTAGCGGGGGGGCCTATGAGCAGTTCTTC.

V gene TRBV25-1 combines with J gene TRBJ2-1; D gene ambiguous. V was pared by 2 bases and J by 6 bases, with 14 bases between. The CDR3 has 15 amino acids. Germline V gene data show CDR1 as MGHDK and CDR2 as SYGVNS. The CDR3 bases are TGTGCCAGCAGTGAACTAGTGGGGTGGGGCAATGAGCAGTTCTTC. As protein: CASSELVGWGNEQFF.

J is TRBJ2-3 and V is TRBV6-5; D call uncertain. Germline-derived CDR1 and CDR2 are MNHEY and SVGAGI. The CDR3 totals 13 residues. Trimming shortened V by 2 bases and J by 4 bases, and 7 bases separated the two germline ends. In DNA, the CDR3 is TGTGCCAGCAGTTACAGAGGAGCAGATACGCAGTATTTT. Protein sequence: CASSYRGADTQYF.

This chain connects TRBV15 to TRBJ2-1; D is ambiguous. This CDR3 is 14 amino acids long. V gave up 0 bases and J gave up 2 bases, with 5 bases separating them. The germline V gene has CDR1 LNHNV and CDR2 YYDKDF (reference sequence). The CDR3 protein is CATSRDGTYNEQFF. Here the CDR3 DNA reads TGTGCCACCAGCAGAGATGGAACCTACAATGAGCAGTTCTTC.

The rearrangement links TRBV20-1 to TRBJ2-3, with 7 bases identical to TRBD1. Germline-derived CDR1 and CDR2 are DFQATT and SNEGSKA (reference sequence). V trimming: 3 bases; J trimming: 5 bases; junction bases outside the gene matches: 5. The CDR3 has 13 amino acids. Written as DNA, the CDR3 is TGCAGTGCTAGCAAAGGGGGCGGAGATACGCAGTATTTT. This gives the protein CSASKGGGDTQYF.

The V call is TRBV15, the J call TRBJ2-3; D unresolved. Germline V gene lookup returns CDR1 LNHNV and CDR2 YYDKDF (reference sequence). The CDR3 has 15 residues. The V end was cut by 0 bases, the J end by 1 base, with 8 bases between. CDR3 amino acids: CATSRDLVGTDTQYF. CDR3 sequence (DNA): TGTGCCACCAGCAGAGATCTGGTCGGCACAGATACGCAGTATTTT.

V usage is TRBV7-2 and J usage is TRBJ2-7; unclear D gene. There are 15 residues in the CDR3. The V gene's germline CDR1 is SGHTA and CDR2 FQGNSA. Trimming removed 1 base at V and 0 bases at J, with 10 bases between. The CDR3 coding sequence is TGTGCCAGCAGCTTAGAAAGACATTACTCCTACGAGCAGTACTTC. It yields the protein CASSLERHYSYEQYF.

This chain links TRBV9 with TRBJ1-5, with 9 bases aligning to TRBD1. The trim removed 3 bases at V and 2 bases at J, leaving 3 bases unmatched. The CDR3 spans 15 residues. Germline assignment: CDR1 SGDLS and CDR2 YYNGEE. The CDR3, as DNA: TGTGCCAGCAGCGCGGGACAGGGAGGCAATCAGCCCCAGCATTTT. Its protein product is CASSAGQGGNQPQHF.

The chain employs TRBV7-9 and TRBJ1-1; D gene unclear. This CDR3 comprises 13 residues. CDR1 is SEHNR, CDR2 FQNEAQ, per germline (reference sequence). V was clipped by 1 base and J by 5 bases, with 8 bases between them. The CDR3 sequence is CASSLERVTEAFF. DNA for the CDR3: TGTGCCAGCAGCTTAGAGAGGGTTACTGAAGCTTTCTTT.

CDR3 in DNA: TGCAGTGCTGGACGGAGCGACGAGCAGTACTTC. Its protein is CSAGRSDEQYF. The rearrangement uses TRBV20-1 and TRBJ2-1; D gene uncertain. The last part of the DNA fits TRBJ2-7 better; the J call may be wrong. CDR1 DFQATT and CDR2 SNEGSKA come from the germline V gene (reference sequence). CDR3 length: 11 amino acids.

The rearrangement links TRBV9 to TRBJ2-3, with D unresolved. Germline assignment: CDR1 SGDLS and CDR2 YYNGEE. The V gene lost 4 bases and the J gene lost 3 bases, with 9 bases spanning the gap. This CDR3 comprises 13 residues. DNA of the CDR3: TGTGCCAGCAGCCATAGGTTGACAGATACGCAGTATTTT. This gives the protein CASSHRLTDTQYF. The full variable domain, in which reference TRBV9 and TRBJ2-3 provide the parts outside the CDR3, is DSGVTQTPKHLITATGQRVTLRCSPRSGDLSVYWYQQSLDQGLQFLIQYYNGEERAKGNILERFSAQQFPDLHSELNLSSLELGDSALYFCASSHRLTDTQYFGPGTRLTVL.

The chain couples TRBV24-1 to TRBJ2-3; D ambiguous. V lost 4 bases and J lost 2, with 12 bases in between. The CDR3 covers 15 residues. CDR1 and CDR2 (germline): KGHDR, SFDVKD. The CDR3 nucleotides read TGTGCCACCAGTGACCCAAGTTTTTTCACAGATACGCAGTATTTT. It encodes CATSDPSFFTDTQYF.

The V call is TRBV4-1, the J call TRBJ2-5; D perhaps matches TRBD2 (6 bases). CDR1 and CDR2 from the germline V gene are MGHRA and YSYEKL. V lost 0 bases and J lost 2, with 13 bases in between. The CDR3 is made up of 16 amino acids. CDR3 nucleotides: TGCGCCAGCAGCCAAGAATACGGCGGGAAGCAAGAGACCCAGTACTTC. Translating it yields CASSQEYGGKQETQYF.

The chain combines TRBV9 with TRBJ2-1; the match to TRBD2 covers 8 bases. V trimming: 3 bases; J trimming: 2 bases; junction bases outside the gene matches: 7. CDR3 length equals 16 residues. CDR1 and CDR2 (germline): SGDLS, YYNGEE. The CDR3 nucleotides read TGTGCCAGCAGCGGCGGGAGCGGGGGAGCCTACAATGAGCAGTTCTTC. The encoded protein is CASSGGSGGAYNEQFF.

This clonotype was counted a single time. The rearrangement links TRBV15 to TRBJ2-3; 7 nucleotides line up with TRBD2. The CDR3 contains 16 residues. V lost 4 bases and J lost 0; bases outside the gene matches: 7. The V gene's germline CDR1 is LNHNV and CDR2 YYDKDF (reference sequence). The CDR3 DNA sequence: TGTGCCACCAGCACCGGACTAGTGGTGAGCACAGATACGCAGTATTTT. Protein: CATSTGLVVSTDTQYF.

DNA for the CDR3: TGTGCCAGCAGCCTGGGACTCAGCTCCTACGAGCAGTACTTC. Encoded protein: CASSLGLSSYEQYF. The chain links TRBV4-2 to TRBJ2-7; possible D gene TRBD2, 6 bases. The CDR3 runs 14 residues. Germline V gene data show CDR1 as LGHNA and CDR2 as YNFKEQ. V was trimmed by 4 bases and J by 0 bases, leaving 10 bases between them.

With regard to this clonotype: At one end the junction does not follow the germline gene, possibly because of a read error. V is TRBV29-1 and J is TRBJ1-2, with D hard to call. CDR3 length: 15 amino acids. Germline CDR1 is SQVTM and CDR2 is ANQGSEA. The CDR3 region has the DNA TGCAGCGTTGAAGATCGACACGGCGCTAACCATGGCTACACCTTC. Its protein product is CSVEDRHGANHGYTF.

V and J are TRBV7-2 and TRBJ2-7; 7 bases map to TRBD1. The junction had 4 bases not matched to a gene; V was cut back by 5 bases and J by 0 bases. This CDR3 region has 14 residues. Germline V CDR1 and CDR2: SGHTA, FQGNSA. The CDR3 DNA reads TGTGCCAGCAGCGCGGACAGGTACTCCTACGAGCAGTACTTC. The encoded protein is CASSADRYSYEQYF.

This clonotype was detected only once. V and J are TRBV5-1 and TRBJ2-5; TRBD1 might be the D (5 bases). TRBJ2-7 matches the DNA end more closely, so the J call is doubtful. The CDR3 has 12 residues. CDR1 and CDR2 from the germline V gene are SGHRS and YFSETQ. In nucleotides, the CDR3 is TGCGCCAGTAGTCTGGACAAACACGAGCAGTACTTC. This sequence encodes CASSLDKHEQYF.

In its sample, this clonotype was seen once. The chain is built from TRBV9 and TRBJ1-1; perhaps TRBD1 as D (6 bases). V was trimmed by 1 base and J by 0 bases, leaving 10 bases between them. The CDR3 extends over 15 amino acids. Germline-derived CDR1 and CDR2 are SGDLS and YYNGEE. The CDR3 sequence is CASSVSTGMNTEAFF. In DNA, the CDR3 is TGTGCCAGCAGCGTAAGTACAGGGATGAACACTGAAGCTTTCTTT.

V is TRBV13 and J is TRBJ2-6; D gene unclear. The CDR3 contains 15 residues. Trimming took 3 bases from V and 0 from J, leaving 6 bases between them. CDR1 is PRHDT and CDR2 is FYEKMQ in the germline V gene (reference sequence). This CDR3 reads CASSFASSGANVLTF. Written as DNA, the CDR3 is TGTGCCAGCAGCTTCGCAAGCTCTGGGGCCAACGTCCTGACTTTC.

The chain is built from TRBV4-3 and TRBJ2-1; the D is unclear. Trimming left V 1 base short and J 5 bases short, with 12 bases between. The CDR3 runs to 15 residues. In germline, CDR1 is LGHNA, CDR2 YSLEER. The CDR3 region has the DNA TGCGCCAGCAGCCAAGGAGCTGCGGAGAACAATGAGCAGTTCTTC. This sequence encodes CASSQGAAENNEQFF.